Presented here are 29 T cell receptor beta chains from one specimen sequenced in a study of control samples from healthy donors and cancer patients. Profiling relied on immunoSEQ multiplex PCR, and the TCRdb table lists in-frame clones only, not all of them. The sample lists some 89,000 clones; about 89% were seen once. Source material: blood. These receptors were obtained from a man aged 25-45 years in good health.

In its sample, this clone was seen once. The rearrangement joins TRBV5-6 to TRBJ1-4; TRBD1 agrees at 7 bases. The V and J ends lost 2 bases and 8 bases, in that order; junction bases with no gene match: 9. The germline gives CDR1 SGHDT, CDR2 YYEEEE. CDR3 length equals 15 residues. The CDR3 reads CASSLGTVNGEKLFF. CDR3 DNA sequence: TGTGCCAGCAGCTTAGGGACAGTAAACGGGGAAAAACTGTTTTTT.

CDR3 in DNA: TGTGCCAGCAGCCCACCCCGTAGGGGATGGGGCTACACCTTC. This translates into CASSPPRRGWGYTF. J is TRBJ1-2 and V is TRBV7-9; TRBD1 is a possible D gene (5 bases). This CDR3 is 14 amino acids long. Germline lookup yields CDR1 SEHNR and CDR2 FQNEAQ (reference sequence). The V and J ends lost 5 bases and 8 bases respectively, with 18 bases between them.

V usage is TRBV19 and J usage is TRBJ1-4; TRBD1 is a possible D gene (6 bases). Germline values: CDR1 LNHDA, CDR2 SQIVND (reference sequence). The germline V and J ends were trimmed by 4 bases and 4 bases, with 16 bases remaining between them. The CDR3 is 16 residues long. The CDR3: CASSTPNRAHNEKLFF. The CDR3 DNA sequence: TGTGCCAGTAGTACCCCTAACAGGGCACATAATGAAAAACTGTTTTTT.

This clone was counted a single time. The chain has TRBV5-4 and TRBJ1-2, with D possibly being TRBD1 (5 bases). The CDR3 is 14 residues long. The germline V gene encodes CDR1 SGHNT and CDR2 YYREEE (reference sequence). V dropped 3 bases and J dropped 0 bases, with 9 bases sitting between them. The chain's CDR3 is CASSSRAPNYGYTF. The CDR3 DNA is TGTGCCAGCAGCTCCAGGGCCCCTAACTATGGCTACACCTTC. The variable domain in full, with the rest retrieved from reference TRBV5-4 and TRBJ1-2, is ETGVTQSPTHLIKTRGQQVTLRCSSQSGHNTVSWYQQALGQGPQFIFQYYREEENGRGNFPPRFSGLQFPNYSSELNVNALELDDSALYLCASSSRAPNYGYTFGSGTRLTVV.

DNA for the CDR3: TGTGCCAGCAGCTTAGGGACCGGGACGGTAAGCACAGATACGCAGTATTTT. This gives the protein CASSLGTGTVSTDTQYF. The gene calls are TRBV11-3 and TRBJ2-3; D possibly uses TRBD1 or TRBD2 (5 bases each). Trimming took off 1 base at V and 0 bases at J, with 14 bases between the two ends. The CDR3 covers 17 residues. Germline assignment: CDR1 SGHNT and CDR2 YENEEA.

The chain uses TRBV2 and TRBJ1-2; 10 bases agree with TRBD1. The CDR3 is 18 amino acids. The trim removed 7 bases at V and 2 bases at J, leaving 16 bases unmatched. Germline CDR1 and CDR2: SNHLY and FYNNEI. CDR3 DNA: TGTGCCAGCACTAGAAGGCCCGGACAGGGGGATCGAAACTATGGCTACACCTTC. This sequence encodes CASTRRPGQGDRNYGYTF.

The chain combines TRBV2 with TRBJ1-4; unclear D gene. The V end was cut by 3 bases, the J end by 3 bases, with 8 bases between. CDR1 and CDR2 from the germline V gene are SNHLY and FYNNEI. CDR3 size: 14 residues. CDR3 region: CASSDRSSNEKLFF. The CDR3 DNA sequence: TGTGCCAGCAGTGATCGGTCTTCTAATGAAAAACTGTTTTTT.

The chain couples TRBV12-3 or TRBV12-4 to TRBJ1-5; 7 positions agree with TRBD1. The CDR3 is 13 amino acids. The trim removed 6 bases at V and 5 bases at J, leaving 4 bases unmatched. The CDR3 bases are TGTGCCAGCAGCAGTGACAGGGATCAGCCCCAGCATTTT. Translation gives CASSSDRDQPQHF.

The chain links TRBV30 to TRBJ2-1, with 9 bases identical to TRBD2. The V gene's germline CDR1 is GTSNPN and CDR2 SVGIG (reference sequence). This CDR3 has 14 residues. V shed 2 bases and J 5 bases; nucleotides not matched to a gene: 4. In nucleotides, the CDR3 is TGTGCCTGGAGTACGACTAGCGGAAACAATGAGCAGTTCTTC. Translation: CAWSTTSGNNEQFF.

The chain combines TRBV30 with TRBJ2-2, with 9 bases identical to TRBD1. V trimming: 3 bases; J trimming: 5 bases; junction bases outside the gene matches: 7. Germline CDR1 is GTSNPN and CDR2 is SVGIG (reference sequence). The CDR3 is made up of 15 amino acids. This chain's CDR3 is CAWRVQGAKTGELFF. The CDR3, as DNA: TGTGCCTGGAGGGTACAGGGGGCAAAGACCGGGGAGCTGTTTTTT.

The chain employs TRBV27 and TRBJ1-3; D is possibly TRBD1 (6 bases). Germline V gene sequence: CDR1 MNHEY, CDR2 SMNVEV (reference sequence). V lost 11 bases and J 0 bases, leaving 11 bases between the germline ends. The CDR3 totals 13 residues. The CDR3 loop is CAPEGGSGNTIYF. In DNA form, the CDR3 reads TGTGCCCCCGAGGGGGGCTCTGGAAACACCATATATTTT.

The sample holds one count of this clone. The chain recombines TRBV9 with TRBJ1-2, with 10 bases lining up with TRBD1. Germline lookup yields CDR1 SGDLS and CDR2 YYNGEE. The J segment lost 2 bases and the V segment lost 0 bases, leaving 1 base of the junction unmatched. The CDR3 runs 15 residues. CDR3 sequence (DNA): TGTGCCAGCAGCGTAGGGGACAGGGGAAACTATGGCTACACCTTC. It codes for CASSVGDRGNYGYTF.

The V gene is TRBV12-3 or TRBV12-4, the J gene TRBJ2-1, with D perhaps TRBD1 (5 bases). The ends were cut back, 4 bases at V and 4 bases at J, with 8 bases in the middle. The CDR3 has 13 residues. The CDR3 bases are TGTGCCAGCAGTTCAGGGTTATACAATGAGCAGTTCTTC. Protein product: CASSSGLYNEQFF.

The chain employs TRBV27 and TRBJ2-3; D call uncertain. The CDR3 runs to 14 residues. CDR1 and CDR2 from the germline V gene are MNHEY and SMNVEV (reference sequence). V lost 3 bases, J lost 1 base, and 8 bases lay in between. CDR3 in amino acids: CASSLSRRTDTQYF. Here the CDR3 DNA reads TGTGCCAGCAGTTTGAGTAGACGCACAGATACGCAGTATTTT.

This clone has a single count. CDR3 residues: CASTDWSSYNEQFF. CDR3 DNA sequence: TGTGCCAGCACGGACTGGAGCTCCTACAATGAGCAGTTCTTC. The rearrangement joins TRBV7-9 to TRBJ2-1; the D gene is possibly TRBD2 (5 bases). The CDR3 sequence is 14 residues long. From germline, CDR1 is SEHNR and CDR2 FQNEAQ (reference sequence). Trimming pared 7 bases from V and 0 bases from J, leaving 10 bases between.

The CDR3 here is CAAYKEGYTF. DNA of the CDR3: TGTGCCGCCTATAAAGAAGGCTACACCTTC. The chain carries TRBV24-1 and TRBJ1-2; D is unclear. The germline V gene encodes CDR1 KGHDR and CDR2 SFDVKD. V shed 12 bases and J shed 8 bases, with 12 bases lying between them. The CDR3 is 10 amino acids.

The rearrangement joins TRBV24-1 to TRBJ1-3; 7 positions match TRBD1. J was trimmed by 2 bases and V by 4 bases; bases with no gene match: 7. Germline values: CDR1 KGHDR, CDR2 SFDVKD. The CDR3 length is 16 residues. The CDR3 loop is CATSDTTGKTGNTIYF. The CDR3 coding sequence is TGTGCCACCAGTGACACGACAGGGAAGACTGGAAACACCATATATTTT.

This clone came up once. The rearrangement uses TRBV7-9 and TRBJ2-5, with D tentatively TRBD1 (5 bases). Germline V gene lookup returns CDR1 SEHNR and CDR2 FQNEAQ (reference sequence). The CDR3 is 14 amino acids. Trimming pared 2 bases from V and 3 bases from J, leaving 10 bases between. Here the CDR3 reads CASSLSTGEETQYF. In DNA form, the CDR3 reads TGTGCCAGCAGCTTATCTACAGGAGAAGAGACCCAGTACTTC.

J is TRBJ1-5 and V is TRBV19, with a possible D match to TRBD1 (6 bases). Germline CDR1 and CDR2: LNHDA and SQIVND (reference sequence). The germline V and J ends were trimmed by 9 bases and 6 bases, with 18 bases remaining between them. This CDR3 has 14 residues. In DNA form, the CDR3 reads TGTGCCAGCGAGCTAACAGGGATGGCTCAGCCCCAGCATTTT. Its protein is CASELTGMAQPQHF.

CDR3 region: CAIRDSRANYGYTF. The CDR3 DNA sequence: TGTGCCATCAGGGACAGTAGAGCTAACTATGGCTACACCTTC. The J gene is TRBJ1-2, the V gene TRBV10-3; the D gene is possibly TRBD1 (6 bases). Deletions cut 6 bases from V and 0 bases from J, with 11 bases between. Germline lookup yields CDR1 ENHRY and CDR2 SYGVKD. The CDR3 extends over 14 amino acids.

This clone was observed once. The gene calls are TRBV7-7 and TRBJ2-2; tentative D call: TRBD2 (5 bases). CDR1 is SSHAT and CDR2 is FNYEAQ in the germline V gene (reference sequence). Trimming removed 5 bases at V and 1 base at J, with 11 bases between. The length of the CDR3 is 15 residues. The CDR3 nucleotides are TGTGCCAGCAGCCCCAGGACTCAGAACACCGGGGAGCTGTTTTTT. This sequence encodes CASSPRTQNTGELFF. The full variable domain, with the rest looked up from reference TRBV7-7 and TRBJ2-2, is GAGVSQSPRYKVTKRGQDVTLRCDPISSHATLYWYQQALGQGPEFLTYFNYEAQPDKSGLPSDRFSAERPEGSISTLTIQRTEQRDSAMYRCASSPRTQNTGELFFGEGSRLTVL.

The J gene is TRBJ1-6, the V gene TRBV5-1; 10 bases line up with TRBD1. The germline gives CDR1 SGHRS, CDR2 YFSETQ. The CDR3 loop spans 15 amino acids. V trimming: 7 bases; J trimming: 8 bases; junction bases outside the gene matches: 9. Here the CDR3 reads CASGLNGQGDSPLHF. For the CDR3, the DNA is TGCGCCAGCGGGCTCAATGGACAGGGGGATTCACCCCTCCACTTT.

The V call is TRBV5-1, the J call TRBJ1-4; a possible D gene is TRBD1 (5 bases). This CDR3 has 15 amino acids. The germline gives CDR1 SGHRS, CDR2 YFSETQ. The ends were cut back, 0 bases at V and 1 base at J, with 7 bases in the middle. The CDR3: CASSLAGGTNEKLFF. The CDR3 region has the DNA TGCGCCAGCAGCTTGGCCGGGGGAACTAATGAAAAACTGTTTTTT. The whole variable domain, remainder taken from reference TRBV5-1 and TRBJ1-4, is KAGVTQTPRYLIKTRGQQVTLSCSPISGHRSVSWYQQTPGQGLQFLFEYFSETQRNKGNFPGRFSGRQFSNSRSEMNVSTLELGDSALYLCASSLAGGTNEKLFFGSGTQLSVL.

The chain carries TRBV18 and TRBJ2-3, with TRBD1 matching 9 bases. Germline V gene sequence: CDR1 KGHSH, CDR2 LQKENI. The V segment lost 4 bases and the J segment 1 base; nucleotides outside the gene matches: 3. This CDR3 spans 15 amino acids. The CDR3 here is CASSLNRGRTDTQYF. The CDR3 DNA sequence: TGTGCCAGCTCACTAAACAGGGGGCGCACAGATACGCAGTATTTT.

This chain joins TRBV25-1 and TRBJ1-1; D not certain. CDR3 length: 13 amino acids. Trimming left V 6 bases short and J 4 bases short, with 12 bases between. Germline CDR1 reads MGHDK; CDR2 reads SYGVNS. CDR3 sequence: CASRIREGTEAFF. CDR3 nucleotides: TGTGCCAGCAGAATACGCGAGGGCACTGAAGCTTTCTTT. Full variable domain (outside the CDR3, taken from reference TRBV25-1 and TRBJ1-1): EADIYQTPRYLVIGTGKKITLECSQTMGHDKMYWYQQDPGMELHLIHYSYGVNSTEKGDLSSESTVSRIRTEHFPLTLESARPSHTSQYLCASRIREGTEAFFGQGTRLTVV.

The chain links TRBV6-6 to TRBJ1-3; possible D gene TRBD1, 5 bases. The CDR3 is 17 residues long. Trimming shortened V by 5 bases and J by 0 bases, and 17 bases separated the two germline ends. Looked up from germline, CDR1 is MNHNY and CDR2 is SVGAGI (reference sequence). In DNA form, the CDR3 reads TGTGCCAGCAGTCCATCGTCCTTGGGGGTCTCTGGAAACACCATATATTTT. It codes for CASSPSSLGVSGNTIYF.

This chain uses TRBV24-1 with TRBJ1-3, with 8 bases identical to TRBD1. CDR1 is KGHDR, CDR2 SFDVKD, per germline. Unmatched junction bases numbered 5, after V lost 4 bases and J lost 4 bases. CDR3 length equals 15 residues. The CDR3 DNA follows: TGTGCCACCAGTGACCGGACAGGGTCAGGAAACACCATATATTTT. This codes for CATSDRTGSGNTIYF.

The CDR3 sequence is CAWSREVKTGELFF. The CDR3 nucleotides are TGTGCCTGGAGTAGGGAGGTCAAGACCGGGGAGCTGTTTTTT. This chain joins TRBV30 and TRBJ2-2; possible D gene TRBD2, 6 bases. Per the germline V gene, CDR1 is GTSNPN and CDR2 is SVGIG (reference sequence). V dropped 2 bases and J dropped 5 bases, with 12 bases sitting between them. The CDR3 consists of 14 residues.

This rearrangement joins TRBV5-1 to TRBJ2-1, with 10 bases lining up with TRBD2. This CDR3 comprises 18 residues. V was clipped by 1 base and J by 3 bases; unmatched bases: 10. The V gene's germline CDR1 is SGHRS and CDR2 YFSETQ. CDR3 residues: CASSLIQRGGLDYNEQFF. The DNA of the CDR3 is TGCGCCAGCAGCTTGATCCAGCGGGGGGGCTTAGACTACAATGAGCAGTTCTTC. The full variable domain, its missing parts supplied by reference TRBV5-1 and TRBJ2-1, is KAGVTQTPRYLIKTRGQQVTLSCSPISGHRSVSWYQQTPGQGLQFLFEYFSETQRNKGNFPGRFSGRQFSNSRSEMNVSTLELGDSALYLCASSLIQRGGLDYNEQFFGPGTRLTVL.